These T cell receptor beta chains were read from a single sample in a study of blood T cell repertoires in COVID-19. Profiling relied on immunoSEQ multiplex PCR, and the TCRdb table lists in-frame clones only, not all of them. The sample includes around 170,000 clones, about 80% of them seen just once. Sequences were obtained from PBMCs or T cells enriched from blood (not recorded which). These receptor sequences come from a man aged 55-75 years who had been exposed to COVID-19. CDR3s include the opening cysteine and the closing phenylalanine or tryptophan. The D gene is left open where the match is weak. Some rows have no size entry. The others give once, few or many, or a class for an expanded clone.

clone_size d_call j_call v_call cdr3_aa cdr3_nt
NA NA TRBJ2-2 TRBV7-8 CASSAPSSTGELFF TGTGCCAGCAGCGCGCCCTCAAGCACCGGGGAGCTGTTTTTT
NA TRBD1 TRBJ2-5 TRBV30 CGTGAPRAETQYF TGTGGGACAGGGGCGCCCCGGGCGGAGACCCAGTACTTC
NA NA TRBJ1-2 TRBV18 CASSPSQDNYGYTF TGTGCCAGCTCACCGTCTCAGGATAACTATGGCTACACCTTC
NA NA TRBJ1-2 TRBV13 CASSSGTIGRGYTF TGTGCCAGCAGCTCAGGGACAATCGGGAGAGGCTACACCTTC
few NA TRBJ1-3 TRBV29-1 CGGSSGNTIYF TGTGGAGGGAGCTCTGGAAACACCATATATTTT
NA NA TRBJ2-7 TRBV5-4 CASSLDGTGTLKQYF TGTGCCAGCAGCTTGGACGGGACTGGCACTCTCAAGCAGTACTTC
NA NA TRBJ2-1 TRBV3-1/TRBV3-2 CASSQDPGAPNEQFF TGTGCCAGCAGCCAAGACCCAGGGGCTCCTAATGAGCAGTTCTTC
NA TRBD1 TRBJ2-7 TRBV19 CASSTATGTGGYEQYF TGTGCCAGTAGTACCGCAACCGGGACAGGGGGGTACGAGCAGTACTTC
NA TRBD2 TRBJ2-2 TRBV9 CASSLGLAGAEGELFF TGTGCCAGCAGCCTCGGACTAGCGGGAGCGGAGGGGGAGCTGTTTTTT
NA TRBD1 TRBJ2-7 TRBV2 CASAPGGGYEQYF TGTGCCAGCGCGCCAGGGGGCGGCTACGAGCAGTACTTC
NA TRBD1 TRBJ2-5 TRBV11-2 CASSLGQGEETQYF TGTGCCAGCAGCTTAGGACAGGGGGAAGAGACCCAGTACTTC
NA TRBD1 TRBJ2-2 TRBV27 CASSPRQGHDTGELFF TGTGCCAGCAGTCCCAGACAGGGGCATGACACCGGGGAGCTGTTTTTT
NA TRBD2 TRBJ2-6 TRBV5-1 CASSFGLAGLGGANVLTF TGCGCCAGCAGCTTTGGACTAGCGGGATTGGGTGGGGCCAACGTCCTGACTTTC
NA TRBD2 TRBJ2-7 TRBV29-1 CSVESPGGGEQYF TGCAGCGTTGAATCACCTGGCGGGGGCGAGCAGTACTTC
NA NA TRBJ2-1 TRBV2 CASSVTGLYNEQFF TGTGCCAGCAGTGTCACGGGACTCTACAATGAGCAGTTCTTC
NA TRBD2 TRBJ2-2 TRBV5-1 CASSLASSGARTGELFF TGCGCCAGCAGCTTGGCCTCTAGCGGGGCTAGGACCGGGGAGCTGTTTTTT
few NA TRBJ2-1 TRBV9 CASSVGSENPPLNEQFF TGTGCCAGCAGCGTAGGCTCGGAGAACCCCCCCCTCAATGAGCAGTTCTTC
NA NA TRBJ1-1 TRBV14 CASSQEGGWWDTEAFF TGTGCCAGCAGCCAAGAGGGGGGGTGGTGGGACACTGAAGCTTTCTTT
NA NA TRBJ2-4 TRBV30 CAWSPTTIGNIQYF TGTGCCTGGAGTCCTACTACGATCGGAAACATTCAGTACTTC
many TRBD1 TRBJ1-2 TRBV2 CASSDRRDSYGYTF TGTGCCAGCAGTGACCGCCGGGACAGCTATGGCTACACCTTC
NA TRBD2 TRBJ2-1 TRBV7-9 CASSILAGGHNEQFF TGTGCCAGCAGCATTCTAGCGGGAGGTCACAATGAGCAGTTCTTC
NA TRBD2 TRBJ2-3 TRBV5-1 CASSRDGLAGGPDTQYF TGCGCCAGCAGCAGGGACGGACTAGCGGGAGGCCCAGATACGCAGTATTTT
NA NA TRBJ1-5 TRBV6-4 CASSDSRFGRLNQPQHF TGTGCCAGCAGTGACTCGAGATTCGGCAGACTTAATCAGCCCCAGCATTTT
NA TRBD1 TRBJ1-5 TRBV7-2 CASSLNHRGLGQPQHF TGTGCCAGCAGCTTAAACCACAGGGGGCTCGGGCAGCCCCAGCATTTT
NA TRBD2 TRBJ2-7 TRBV7-2 CASSLASSGSHEQYF TGTGCCAGCAGCTTAGCCTCTAGCGGGAGCCACGAGCAGTACTTC
once NA TRBJ2-7 TRBV19 CASRGSSYPYEQYF TGTGCCAGTAGGGGCAGTTCCTACCCCTACGAGCAGTACTTC
once TRBD2 TRBJ2-3 TRBV18 CASGTSGRLADTQYF TGTGCCAGCGGGACTAGCGGGAGGTTGGCAGATACGCAGTATTTT
NA TRBD1 TRBJ2-1 TRBV5-1 CASSPGQGGDNEQFF TGCGCCAGCAGCCCTGGACAGGGGGGGGACAATGAGCAGTTCTTC
NA NA TRBJ2-7 TRBV20-1 CSASHSGFVYEQYF TGCAGTGCTAGTCACAGCGGCTTTGTATACGAGCAGTACTTC
NA NA TRBJ1-5 TRBV7-6 CASSLGGSSNQPQHF TGTGCCAGCAGCTTAGGTGGGAGTAGCAATCAGCCCCAGCATTTT
NA NA TRBJ2-5 TRBV7-2 CASSLGGIQETQYF TGTGCCAGCAGCTTAGGCGGGATTCAAGAGACCCAGTACTTC
NA NA TRBJ1-4 TRBV9 CASSVAQAATNEKLFF TGTGCCAGCAGCGTAGCACAGGCTGCAACTAATGAAAAACTGTTTTTT
NA TRBD2 TRBJ2-3 TRBV6-4 CASSGSAGAGDTQYF TGTGCCAGCAGTGGATCAGCGGGAGCAGGAGATACGCAGTATTTT
NA NA TRBJ1-2 TRBV7-2 CASSTTGKNYGYTF TGTGCCAGCAGCACTACAGGGAAGAACTATGGCTACACCTTC
NA TRBD2 TRBJ2-1 TRBV3-1/TRBV3-2 CASSRGTSGSNEQFF TGTGCCAGCTCCCGGGGGACTAGCGGGAGTAATGAGCAGTTCTTC
NA TRBD1 TRBJ1-3 TRBV7-3 CASSLNTGVGNTIYF TGTGCCAGCAGCTTAAATACAGGGGTTGGAAACACCATATATTTT
few TRBD1 TRBJ1-5 TRBV5-4 CASSLGGQGLEPQHF TGTGCCAGCAGCTTGGGTGGACAGGGCCTAGAGCCCCAGCATTTT
NA TRBD2 TRBJ2-1 TRBV5-1 CASSPGTSGIYNEQFF TGCGCCAGCAGCCCCGGGACTAGCGGGATCTACAATGAGCAGTTCTTC
NA NA TRBJ2-7 TRBV5-4 CASTTGGGSAVDEQYF TGTGCCAGCACTACGGGGGGCGGGAGCGCGGTGGACGAGCAGTACTTC
few TRBD2 TRBJ2-1 TRBV6-4 CASSGTSGSYNEQFF TGTGCCAGCAGTGGGACTAGCGGCTCCTACAATGAGCAGTTCTTC
NA NA TRBJ2-5 TRBV10-1 CASSEVGSGETQYF TGCGCCAGCAGTGAGGTTGGCAGCGGGGAGACCCAGTACTTC
NA NA TRBJ2-6 TRBV27 CASSLTRGSYSGANVLTF TGTGCCAGCAGTTTAACTCGGGGGTCGTACTCTGGGGCCAACGTCCTGACTTTC
NA NA TRBJ2-1 TRBV12-5 CASGLVGGNEQFF TGTGCTAGTGGTTTGGTAGGGGGAAATGAGCAGTTCTTC
NA NA TRBJ2-1 TRBV7-2 CASSPYAGSRRNEQFF TGTGCCAGCAGCCCATATGCGGGCTCCCGTAGGAATGAGCAGTTCTTC
NA TRBD1 TRBJ2-2 TRBV9 CASSAVGTGGSTGELFF TGTGCCAGCAGCGCGGTGGGGACAGGGGGTTCGACCGGGGAGCTGTTTTTT
NA TRBD2 TRBJ2-7 TRBV30 CAWNIAGDEQYF TGTGCCTGGAATATAGCGGGCGACGAGCAGTACTTC